The 22 T cell receptor beta chains given below trace back to one sample, sequenced in a study of blood T cell repertoires in COVID-19. Profiling relied on immunoSEQ multiplex PCR, and the TCRdb table lists in-frame clones only, not all of them. The repertoire holds approximately 100,000 clones, with 70% to 90% as singletons. Sequenced sample: peripheral blood. The source of these receptors is a woman aged 70-85 years with acute or convalescent COVID-19.

V and J are TRBV9 and TRBJ2-5; a weak D match, TRBD1 (6 bases). CDR1 and CDR2 (germline): SGDLS, YYNGEE. The CDR3 consists of 14 residues. V lost 4 bases to trimming and J lost 5 bases, with 15 bases between them. The CDR3 sequence: CASSLTQGGETQYF. CDR3 DNA: TGTGCCAGCAGCCTGACACAGGGCGGGGAGACCCAGTACTTC.

This clone was recorded at least ten times. The chain carries TRBV12-5 and TRBJ1-5, with D tentatively TRBD1 (5 bases). Germline lookup yields CDR1 LGHNT and CDR2 FRNRAP. V shed 2 bases and J shed 4 bases, with 6 bases lying between them. The length of the CDR3 is 13 residues. CDR3 sequence (DNA): TGTGCTAGTGGTTTGACAGGAAATCAGCCCCAGCATTTT. Protein sequence: CASGLTGNQPQHF. Based on the CDR3 plus reference TRBV12-5 and TRBJ1-5, the full variable domain is DARVTQTPRHKVTEMGQEVTMRCQPILGHNTVFWYRQTMMQGLELLAYFRNRAPLDDSGMPKDRFSAEMPDATLATLKIQPSEPRDSAVYFCASGLTGNQPQHFGDGTRLSIL.

This clone showed up just once. The chain couples TRBV7-8 to TRBJ2-2, with 7 bases lining up with TRBD2. With V trimmed by 2 bases and J by 4 bases, 10 bases remained unmatched. The V gene's germline CDR1 is SGHVS and CDR2 FQNEAQ. CDR3 length equals 17 residues. The CDR3 DNA reads TGTGCCAGCAGCTTAACCCCAGCGGGATGGGGCACCGGGGAGCTGTTTTTT. Translating it yields CASSLTPAGWGTGELFF.

The chain joins TRBV5-1 to TRBJ2-4, with D maybe TRBD1 (6 bases). Per germline, CDR1 SGHRS and CDR2 YFSETQ. The CDR3 loop spans 15 amino acids. The V end was cut by 4 bases, the J end by 0 bases, with 11 bases between. Written as DNA, the CDR3 is TGCGCCAGCAGCATCGGACAGTCAGCCAAAAACATTCAGTACTTC. It is translated as CASSIGQSAKNIQYF.

V and J are TRBV28 and TRBJ1-5; D remains ambiguous. Trimming took off 1 base at V and 0 bases at J, with 4 bases between the two ends. This CDR3 is 14 amino acids long. CDR1 is MDHEN, CDR2 SYDVKM, per germline. CDR3 bases: TGTGCCAGCAGTTTATTTCATAGCAATCAGCCCCAGCATTTT. It is translated as CASSLFHSNQPQHF. Combining the CDR3 with reference TRBV28 and TRBJ1-5 gives the whole variable domain DVKVTQSSRYLVKRTGEKVFLECVQDMDHENMFWYRQDPGLGLRLIYFSYDVKMKEKGDIPEGYSVSREKKERFSLILESASTNQTSMYLCASSLFHSNQPQHFGDGTRLSIL.

The CDR3 coding sequence is TGTGCCAGCAGTCTCCGGGTGCACACCGGGGAGCTGTTTTTT. It translates to CASSLRVHTGELFF. The genes are TRBV28 and TRBJ2-2; no clear D gene. V was cut by 5 bases and J by 3 bases, with 10 bases left in between. From germline, CDR1 is MDHEN and CDR2 SYDVKM. The CDR3 consists of 14 residues. Looking up the rest from reference TRBV28 and TRBJ2-2 gives the full variable domain: DVKVTQSSRYLVKRTGEKVFLECVQDMDHENMFWYRQDPGLGLRLIYFSYDVKMKEKGDIPEGYSVSREKKERFSLILESASTNQTSMYLCASSLRVHTGELFFGEGSRLTVL.

The rearrangement links TRBV6-5 to TRBJ1-1, with D unclear. Germline CDR1 reads MNHEY; CDR2 reads SVGAGI. V lost 6 bases to trimming and J lost 1 base, with 6 bases between them. The CDR3 loop spans 12 amino acids. CDR3 loop: CASRAENTEAFF. CDR3 in DNA: TGTGCCAGCAGGGCAGAGAACACTGAAGCTTTCTTT.

This sequence joins TRBV5-5 and TRBJ2-5; TRBD2 matches 7 bases. The CDR3 has 13 residues. The V and J ends lost 0 bases and 10 bases, in that order; junction bases with no gene match: 6. Germline values: CDR1 SGHKS, CDR2 YYEKEE (reference sequence). The CDR3 DNA follows: TGTGCCAGCAGCTTGGAGTGGGGCGGGGGCCAGTACTTC. Amino acid sequence: CASSLEWGGGQYF.

This chain uses TRBV6-1 with TRBJ2-2, with D tentatively TRBD2 (6 bases). V lost 4 bases to trimming and J lost 1 base, with 13 bases between them. Germline CDR1 is MNHNS and CDR2 is SASEGT. This CDR3 region has 16 residues. CDR3 nucleotide sequence: TGTGCCAGCAGTGCCAGGGCCGGGGGGAACACCGGGGAGCTGTTTTTT. Its translation is CASSARAGGNTGELFF.

The V gene is TRBV9, the J gene TRBJ2-3; 14 bases are a match to TRBD2. The CDR3 length is 16 residues. V gave up 3 bases and J gave up 6 bases; unmatched junction bases: 6. CDR1 is SGDLS and CDR2 is YYNGEE in the germline V gene. The CDR3 DNA is TGTGCCAGCAGCGCAGGACTAGCGGGGGGTGGGGATACGCAGTATTTT. The encoded protein is CASSAGLAGGGDTQYF.

CDR3 DNA: TGTGCCAGCAGCACGGGGGGAGGGGGCTACGAGCAGTACGTC. Protein: CASSTGGGGYEQYV. This chain joins TRBV11-2 and TRBJ2-7; TRBD2 might be the D (7 bases). CDR1 is SGHAT and CDR2 is FQNNGV in the germline V gene. The CDR3 contains 14 residues. The V and J ends lost 5 bases and 3 bases respectively, with 14 bases between them.

The chain recombines TRBV5-6 with TRBJ1-5; TRBD1 is a possible D gene (6 bases). This CDR3 spans 14 amino acids. Trimming pared 1 base from V and 8 bases from J, leaving 13 bases between. CDR1 and CDR2 (germline): SGHDT, YYEEEE. CDR3 loop: CASSLFGGLEPQHF. For the CDR3, the DNA is TGTGCCAGCAGCTTGTTCGGGGGGCTTGAGCCCCAGCATTTT. Using reference TRBV5-6 and TRBJ1-5 for the parts outside the CDR3, the full variable domain is DAGVTQSPTHLIKTRGQQVTLRCSPKSGHDTVSWYQQALGQGPQFIFQYYEEEERQRGNFPDRFSGHQFPNYSSELNVNALLLGDSALYLCASSLFGGLEPQHFGDGTRLSIL.

Only a few counts were recorded for this clone. This rearrangement joins TRBV30 to TRBJ1-5; 8 nucleotides agree with TRBD1. Trimming at V came to 1 base and at J to 2 bases, leaving 7 bases not matched to a gene. Germline CDR1 and CDR2: GTSNPN and SVGIG (reference sequence). CDR3 length: 16 residues. The CDR3 DNA sequence: TGTGCCTGGAGTGCGGCAGGGGGCAGTCGCAATCAGCCCCAGCATTTT. Its protein product is CAWSAAGGSRNQPQHF.

This chain joins TRBV5-1 and TRBJ1-1, with TRBD1 matching 7 bases. The germline V gene encodes CDR1 SGHRS and CDR2 YFSETQ. Unmatched junction bases numbered 13, after V lost 1 base and J lost 7 bases. This CDR3 has 16 amino acids. In DNA, the CDR3 is TGCGCCAGCAGCTTGATCTTGGCCGGGACAGCCAATGAAGCTTTCTTT. It specifies CASSLILAGTANEAFF.

V gene TRBV15 combines with J gene TRBJ2-7, with 8 bases lining up with TRBD2. The CDR3 is made up of 13 amino acids. V was pared by 6 bases and J by 5 bases, with 6 bases of the junction left unmatched. Per the germline V gene, CDR1 is LNHNV and CDR2 is YYDKDF (reference sequence). The CDR3 nucleotides read TGTGCCACCAGTTTCCGGGAGGGCGACGAGCAGTACGTC. This codes for CATSFREGDEQYV.

The genes are TRBV6-5 and TRBJ2-5; 9 nucleotides agree with TRBD1. Looked up from germline, CDR1 is MNHEY and CDR2 is SVGAGI. This CDR3 spans 15 amino acids. The junction had 6 bases not matched to a gene; V was cut back by 6 bases and J by 1 base. CDR3 amino acids: CASRRDRVSQETQYF. As DNA, the CDR3 is TGTGCCAGCAGGAGGGACAGGGTGTCCCAAGAGACCCAGTACTTC.

The V gene is TRBV6-5, the J gene TRBJ2-3, with 9 bases aligning to TRBD1. The germline V gene encodes CDR1 MNHEY and CDR2 SVGAGI. The CDR3 loop spans 14 amino acids. The V and J ends lost 6 bases and 6 bases, in that order; junction bases with no gene match: 7. CDR3 sequence (DNA): TGTGCCAGCAGGAGGACAGGGGTTCGTGATACGCAGTATTTT. It is translated as CASRRTGVRDTQYF.

The chain has TRBV7-2 and TRBJ1-2; a weak D match, TRBD1 (6 bases). V lost 1 base to trimming and J lost 7 bases, with 10 bases between them. The germline gives CDR1 SGHTA, CDR2 FQGNSA. There are 13 residues in the CDR3. CDR3 sequence: CASSLVTGAGYTF. The CDR3 coding sequence is TGTGCCAGCAGCTTAGTGACAGGTGCTGGCTACACCTTC. The full variable domain, in which reference TRBV7-2 and TRBJ1-2 provide the parts outside the CDR3, is GAGVSQSPSNKVTEKGKDVELRCDPISGHTALYWYRQSLGQGLEFLIYFQGNSAPDKSGLPSDRFSAERTGGSVSTLTIQRTQQEDSAVYLCASSLVTGAGYTFGSGTRLTVV.

This chain joins TRBV9 and TRBJ2-1, with 10 bases matching TRBD2. The CDR3 contains 15 residues. V shed 3 bases, J shed 7 bases, and the junction held 7 bases outside the gene matches. CDR1 and CDR2 (germline): SGDLS, YYNGEE. CDR3 in DNA: TGTGCCAGCAGCGCCGGCCGGGGACTAGCGAATGAGCAGTTCTTC. It yields the protein CASSAGRGLANEQFF.

V gene TRBV19 combines with J gene TRBJ1-5, with D uncertain. CDR3 size: 15 residues. Trimming took 3 bases from V and 2 from J, leaving 11 bases between them. The germline gives CDR1 LNHDA, CDR2 SQIVND (reference sequence). The chain's CDR3 is CASSIDKGGNQPQHF. The CDR3 DNA is TGTGCCAGTAGTATTGACAAGGGAGGCAATCAGCCCCAGCATTTT. Combining the CDR3 with reference TRBV19 and TRBJ1-5 gives the whole variable domain DGGITQSPKYLFRKEGQNVTLSCEQNLNHDAMYWYRQDPGQGLRLIYYSQIVNDFQKGDIAEGYSVSREKKESFPLTVTSAQKNPTAFYLCASSIDKGGNQPQHFGDGTRLSIL.

V gene TRBV6-2 or TRBV6-3 combines with J gene TRBJ2-1, with TRBD2 identical over 9 bases. Germline trimming cut 5 bases from V and 13 bases from J; bases unmatched to any gene: 6. In germline, CDR1 is MNHEY, CDR2 SVGEGT. The CDR3 is made up of 12 amino acids. The DNA for the CDR3 is TGTGCCAGCAGTGCCCCCGGGACTAGCCAGTTCTTC. Amino acid sequence: CASSAPGTSQFF.

This clone turned up a few times. As DNA, the CDR3 is TGTGCCAGCAGTTTGAGGAGGCTAGGGAGGGCCCTCGACAATGAGCAGTTCTTC. It translates to CASSLRRLGRALDNEQFF. The chain joins TRBV27 to TRBJ2-1; TRBD2 matches at 7 bases. The germline CDR1 and CDR2 sequences are MNHEY and SMNVEV (reference sequence). This CDR3 is built from 18 residues. V shed 3 bases and J 5 bases; nucleotides not matched to a gene: 16.